The 29 T cell receptor beta chains below all came from one sample that was sequenced in a study of cytomegalovirus exposure and HLA in healthy donors. PCR primers comprised 60 Vbeta and 13 Jbeta primers. The assay was immunoSEQ multiplex PCR, and TCRdb's table has in-frame clones only and misses some. This table holds about 160,000 clones, 70% to 80% found once. The sample taken for sequencing was PBMCs. The source of these receptors is a human donor in good health.

This clone came up a few times. The chain combines TRBV19 with TRBJ2-7; 9 nucleotides align to TRBD1. The germline V gene encodes CDR1 LNHDA and CDR2 SQIVND (reference sequence). The CDR3 extends over 15 amino acids. The V and J ends lost 5 bases and 2 bases, in that order; junction bases with no gene match: 7. The CDR3 sequence: CASSAGTGNTYEQYF. The CDR3 coding sequence is TGTGCCAGTAGTGCCGGGACAGGGAATACCTACGAGCAGTACTTC.

The J gene is TRBJ2-5, the V gene TRBV5-6; D possibly corresponds to TRBD1 (5 bases). CDR1 and CDR2 (germline): SGHDT, YYEEEE. This CDR3 has 12 residues. V gave up 2 bases and J gave up 4 bases, with 6 bases separating them. CDR3 region: CASSFRVETQYF. Written as DNA, the CDR3 is TGTGCCAGCAGCTTCAGGGTAGAGACCCAGTACTTC.

This chain joins TRBV28 and TRBJ1-1, with D possibly matching TRBD1 (5 bases). The ends were cut back, 3 bases at V and 5 bases at J, with 10 bases in the middle. CDR1 and CDR2 from the germline V gene are MDHEN and SYDVKM. This CDR3 contains 13 residues. The CDR3 coding sequence is TGTGCCAGCAGTTTGGGGGGAGGGACTGAAGCTTTCTTT. It is translated as CASSLGGGTEAFF.

This clone was counted between two and nine times. This sequence joins TRBV7-8 and TRBJ1-4; D ambiguous. V shed 5 bases and J shed 4 bases, with 11 bases lying between them. CDR1 is SGHVS and CDR2 is FQNEAQ in the germline V gene. The CDR3 contains 14 residues. CDR3 residues: CASSQYSDNEKLFF. The CDR3 DNA reads as TGTGCCAGCAGCCAATACAGTGATAATGAAAAACTGTTTTTT. Supplemented by reference TRBV7-8 and TRBJ1-4, the full variable domain reads GAGVSQSPRYKVAKRGQDVALRCDPISGHVSLFWYQQALGQGPEFLTYFQNEAQLDKSGLPSDRFFAERPEGSVSTLKIQRTQQEDSAVYLCASSQYSDNEKLFFGSGTQLSVL.

The chain joins TRBV6-1 to TRBJ1-2; maybe TRBD1 (5 bases). From germline, CDR1 is MNHNS and CDR2 SASEGT. There are 14 residues in the CDR3. V was cut by 2 bases and J by 7 bases, with 14 bases left in between. This CDR3 is CASSEIGGDGGYTF. The CDR3, as DNA: TGTGCCAGCAGTGAAATTGGGGGGGACGGTGGCTACACCTTC.

The chain combines TRBV28 with TRBJ2-7; perhaps TRBD1 as D (5 bases). The germline V and J ends were trimmed by 2 bases and 5 bases, with 16 bases remaining between them. The CDR3 is 15 amino acids. Per the germline V gene, CDR1 is MDHEN and CDR2 is SYDVKM. CDR3 nucleotides: TGTGCCAGCAGTTTAGTTAGGGTTGGGGCAAACGAGCAGTACTTC. Translating it yields CASSLVRVGANEQYF. Variable domain in full (rest from reference TRBV28 and TRBJ2-7): DVKVTQSSRYLVKRTGEKVFLECVQDMDHENMFWYRQDPGLGLRLIYFSYDVKMKEKGDIPEGYSVSREKKERFSLILESASTNQTSMYLCASSLVRVGANEQYFGPGTRLTVT.

The chain couples TRBV7-9 to TRBJ2-1, with D possibly being TRBD1 (6 bases). There are 17 residues in the CDR3. Germline V gives CDR1 SEHNR, CDR2 FQNEAQ (reference sequence). V lost 3 bases to trimming and J lost 0 bases, with 15 bases between them. CDR3 in amino acids: CASSFFWGQSSYNEQFF. In DNA, the CDR3 is TGTGCCAGCAGCTTCTTCTGGGGGCAGAGCTCCTACAATGAGCAGTTCTTC. Complete variable domain (other parts from reference TRBV7-9 and TRBJ2-1): DTGVSQNPRHKITKRGQNVTFRCDPISEHNRLYWYRQTLGQGPEFLTYFQNEAQLEKSRLLSDRFSAERPKGSFSTLEIQRTEQGDSAMYLCASSFFWGQSSYNEQFFGPGTRLTVL.

The chain joins TRBV6-5 to TRBJ2-2, with TRBD1 identical over 8 bases. CDR1 is MNHEY, CDR2 SVGAGI, per germline. This CDR3 has 16 amino acids. V lost 0 bases to trimming and J lost 2 bases; unmatched junction nucleotides: 2. The DNA for the CDR3 is TGTGCCAGCAGTTACTCGCCAGGGGGCAACACCGGGGAGCTGTTTTTT. It specifies CASSYSPGGNTGELFF.

The chain uses TRBV19 and TRBJ2-7; D is possibly TRBD1 (5 bases). Per the germline V gene, CDR1 is LNHDA and CDR2 is SQIVND (reference sequence). CDR3 length equals 14 residues. V dropped 4 bases and J dropped 3 bases, with 13 bases sitting between them. CDR3 sequence reads: CASSTDRVGYEQYF. CDR3 nucleotide sequence: TGTGCCAGTAGTACTGACAGAGTGGGCTACGAGCAGTACTTC.

The chain employs TRBV7-9 and TRBJ2-7; 9 positions match TRBD2. Germline V gene sequence: CDR1 SEHNR, CDR2 FQNEAQ (reference sequence). The CDR3 totals 14 residues. The trim removed 3 bases at V and 3 bases at J, leaving 3 bases unmatched. CDR3 sequence reads: CASSLPTSGYEQYF. The CDR3, as DNA: TGTGCCAGCAGCTTGCCGACTAGCGGCTACGAGCAGTACTTC.

The rearrangement uses TRBV7-8 and TRBJ1-3; 7 bases match TRBD1. V was pared by 1 base and J by 2 bases, with 2 bases of the junction left unmatched. Germline CDR1 and CDR2: SGHVS and FQNEAQ. This CDR3 contains 15 residues. For the CDR3, the DNA is TGTGCCAGCAGCTTAGACAGGGGCCCTGGAAACACCATATATTTT. It yields the protein CASSLDRGPGNTIYF.

The chain uses TRBV30 and TRBJ1-4; D may be TRBD1 (5 bases). Germline V gene data show CDR1 as GTSNPN and CDR2 as SVGIG (reference sequence). The CDR3 runs 13 residues. Trimming removed 7 bases at V and 6 bases at J, with 15 bases between. The CDR3 reads CAFRLGVDEKLFF. The CDR3 DNA reads as TGTGCCTTCCGATTAGGGGTTGATGAAAAACTGTTTTTT.

V is TRBV6-1 and J is TRBJ2-7, with no clear D. The CDR3 has 15 residues. Germline V lookup: CDR1 MNHNS, CDR2 SASEGT. V dropped 6 bases and J dropped 0 bases, with 15 bases sitting between them. Written as DNA, the CDR3 is TGTGCCAGCAGCCTACGAGAATTTGCCTCCTACGAGCAGTACTTC. This sequence encodes CASSLREFASYEQYF.

This chain joins TRBV2 and TRBJ1-2; the D gene is possibly TRBD1 (5 bases). V gave up 4 bases and J gave up 0 bases, with 12 bases separating them. The CDR3 runs 15 residues. Per germline, CDR1 SNHLY and CDR2 FYNNEI. The CDR3 nucleotides read TGTGCCAGCAGTGGGTGGACACAGGCTAACTATGGCTACACCTTC. It encodes CASSGWTQANYGYTF.

The rearrangement links TRBV28 to TRBJ2-5; 13 bases are shared with TRBD2. With V trimmed by 5 bases and J by 4 bases, 7 bases remained unmatched. CDR3 length: 16 residues. Germline lookup yields CDR1 MDHEN and CDR2 SYDVKM. CDR3: CASSPGLAGVSETQYF. In nucleotides, the CDR3 is TGTGCCAGCAGTCCCGGACTAGCGGGAGTATCAGAGACCCAGTACTTC.

The chain joins TRBV5-1 to TRBJ1-2, with 11 positions matching TRBD1. V was pared by 2 bases and J by 4 bases, with 22 bases of the junction left unmatched. Germline lookup yields CDR1 SGHRS and CDR2 YFSETQ. The CDR3 covers 21 residues. CDR3 sequence (DNA): TGCGCCAGCAGCTTTTCCTTTCACTCGGGGACAGGGGGTGAGAGTCCCTATGGCTACACCTTC. It yields the protein CASSFSFHSGTGGESPYGYTF. The whole variable domain, filled in from reference TRBV5-1 and TRBJ1-2, reads KAGVTQTPRYLIKTRGQQVTLSCSPISGHRSVSWYQQTPGQGLQFLFEYFSETQRNKGNFPGRFSGRQFSNSRSEMNVSTLELGDSALYLCASSFSFHSGTGGESPYGYTFGSGTRLTVV.

The V and J genes are TRBV6-1 and TRBJ2-3; maybe TRBD1 (5 bases). The CDR3 contains 11 residues. V dropped 8 bases and J dropped 8 bases, with 11 bases sitting between them. The germline CDR1 and CDR2 sequences are MNHNS and SASEGT. The CDR3 DNA reads TGTGCCAGCGAGTGGGGCCTTACGCAGTATTTT. It encodes CASEWGLTQYF.

The chain couples TRBV9 to TRBJ2-3; 7 bases are a match to TRBD1. CDR1 is SGDLS and CDR2 is YYNGEE in the germline V gene. The CDR3 consists of 17 residues. V shed 4 bases and J 0 bases; nucleotides not matched to a gene: 11. Here the CDR3 reads CASSHTRDSPSTDTQYF. In nucleotides, the CDR3 is TGTGCCAGCAGCCACACCCGGGACAGCCCTAGCACAGATACGCAGTATTTT.

This clone was seen more than once but under ten times. The chain uses TRBV6-5 and TRBJ1-5, with D unclear. The CDR3 has 15 amino acids. Trimming stripped 5 bases from V and 0 bases from J, with 11 bases between. Germline assignment: CDR1 MNHEY and CDR2 SVGAGI. The CDR3 coding sequence is TGTGCCAGCAGTCCTAGGCCCAGTAGCAATCAGCCCCAGCATTTT. Protein: CASSPRPSSNQPQHF.

The chain carries TRBV7-8 and TRBJ2-1; tentatively, D is TRBD1 (5 bases). The V gene lost 5 bases and the J gene lost 5 bases, with 10 bases spanning the gap. This CDR3 contains 13 residues. Germline V gene data show CDR1 as SGHVS and CDR2 as FQNEAQ. The CDR3 sequence: CASSLRVNNEQFF. The CDR3 region has the DNA TGTGCCAGCAGCCTCAGGGTGAACAATGAGCAGTTCTTC.

This chain connects TRBV2 to TRBJ1-2, with 9 bases fitting TRBD1. The CDR3 is 17 amino acids. Germline CDR1 reads SNHLY; CDR2 reads FYNNEI. After removal of 4 bases from V and 0 bases from J, the junction contained 9 bases not matched to a gene. This CDR3 is CASSADRGYQANYGYTF. The CDR3, as DNA: TGTGCCAGCAGTGCTGACAGGGGGTACCAAGCTAACTATGGCTACACCTTC.

This clone was counted a few times. V is TRBV29-1 and J is TRBJ2-1; 7 bases are shared with TRBD1. Germline CDR1 and CDR2: SQVTM and ANQGSEA. The CDR3 covers 13 residues. V was pared by 7 bases and J by 5 bases, with 8 bases of the junction left unmatched. The CDR3 DNA follows: TGCAGCGAAAGTGGACAGGTAAACAATGAGCAGTTCTTC. Translating it yields CSESGQVNNEQFF.

This rearrangement joins TRBV2 to TRBJ1-3; 9 bases match TRBD1. Losses at the gene ends were 6 bases for V and 0 bases for J; bases not matched to a gene: 9. The CDR3 loop spans 17 amino acids. Germline V gives CDR1 SNHLY, CDR2 FYNNEI. The CDR3 bases are TGTGCCAGCAGGGAGGGACAGGGACCCTTCTCTGGAAACACCATATATTTT. Its protein is CASREGQGPFSGNTIYF.

V and J are TRBV7-6 and TRBJ1-1; 8 bases map to TRBD1. V trimming: 1 base; J trimming: 1 base; junction bases outside the gene matches: 8. Germline V gene sequence: CDR1 SGHVS, CDR2 FNYEAQ. The CDR3 covers 17 residues. In nucleotides, the CDR3 is TGTGCCAGCAGCTTAGTTATGGCAGGGGGCCCGAACACTGAAGCTTTCTTT. It codes for CASSLVMAGGPNTEAFF.

The chain has TRBV19 and TRBJ1-3; D is unclear. This CDR3 comprises 17 residues. Germline V gives CDR1 LNHDA, CDR2 SQIVND (reference sequence). Trimming took off 3 bases at V and 0 bases at J, with 15 bases between the two ends. The CDR3 reads CASSIGPLAGSGNTIYF. The DNA of the CDR3 is TGTGCCAGTAGTATTGGCCCCCTCGCGGGCTCTGGAAACACCATATATTTT.

CDR3 residues: CASSEGRHSDSPLHF. CDR3 DNA: TGTGCCAGCAGTGAAGGGCGTCATAGCGATTCACCCCTCCACTTT. V and J are TRBV6-1 and TRBJ1-6; D gene unclear. The germline V and J ends were trimmed by 1 base and 8 bases, with 12 bases remaining between them. The V gene's germline CDR1 is MNHNS and CDR2 SASEGT. This CDR3 has 15 residues.

The chain carries TRBV5-4 and TRBJ1-2; D gene uncertain. The ends were cut back, 3 bases at V and 1 base at J, with 22 bases in the middle. CDR1 and CDR2 (germline): SGHNT, YYREEE (reference sequence). The CDR3 runs 18 residues. CDR3 amino acids: CASSSRWPRRPLNYGYTF. In DNA form, the CDR3 reads TGTGCCAGCAGCTCTCGTTGGCCCCGGAGGCCTCTTAACTATGGCTACACCTTC.

V usage is TRBV20-1 and J usage is TRBJ2-1; D not certain. CDR1 and CDR2 from the germline V gene are DFQATT and SNEGSKA (reference sequence). The CDR3 spans 10 residues. Trimming removed 5 bases at V and 7 bases at J, with 6 bases between. CDR3 in amino acids: CSALLNEQFF. The CDR3 nucleotides read TGCAGTGCTTTACTTAATGAGCAGTTCTTC.

The chain has TRBV19 and TRBJ1-5; no firm D call. CDR1 is LNHDA, CDR2 SQIVND, per germline (reference sequence). The CDR3 is 15 residues long. The V and J ends lost 6 bases and 4 bases respectively, with 16 bases between them. The CDR3 nucleotides are TGTGCCAGTAGCTACATCAGCGGGTCTAATCAGCCCCAGCATTTT. Translating gives CASSYISGSNQPQHF.